A selection of T cell receptor beta chains follows, all from one sample in a study of blood T cell repertoires in COVID-19. Libraries were prepared by immunoSEQ multiplex PCR; TCRdb keeps only in-frame clonotypes and omits some of them. The sample records about 260,000 clones, over 80% being singletons. Material for sequencing was PBMCs or T cells enriched from blood (not recorded which). The receptors originated from a man aged 45-65 years who had been exposed to COVID-19. Each CDR3 is given with its conserved first and last residue. The order of the fields is D gene, J gene, clone size, V gene, CDR3 protein, CDR3 DNA. A D gene is named only where the DNA matches it firmly. Only some rows state a clone size, as once, few, many or a class for expanded clones.

>TRBD1|TRBJ1-1|.|TRBV10-3
CAIRTGLNTEAFF
TGTGCCATCCGGACAGGATTGAACACTGAAGCTTTCTTT
>TRBD1|TRBJ1-1|.|TRBV18
CASSPGQGSGTEAFF
TGTGCCAGCTCCCCCGGACAGGGGTCGGGAACTGAAGCTTTCTTT
>.|TRBJ2-3|.|TRBV27
CASSLGQGGDTQYF
TGTGCCAGCAGTTTAGGACAGGGAGGGGATACGCAGTATTTT
>TRBD1|TRBJ1-2|.|TRBV28
CASSLTPMDRANYGYTF
TGTGCCAGCAGTTTGACTCCAATGGACAGGGCAAACTATGGCTACACCTTC
>TRBD2|TRBJ2-1|once|TRBV4-1
CASSQVGGRAIEQFF
TGCGCCAGCAGCCAAGTGGGAGGGAGGGCCATTGAGCAGTTCTTC
>.|TRBJ1-1|.|TRBV9
CASSPRIEAKQGNTEAFF
TGTGCCAGCAGCCCACGCATAGAGGCCAAACAGGGGAACACTGAAGCTTTCTTT
>.|TRBJ1-2|.|TRBV3-1/TRBV3-2
CASSQGAGPRNYGYTF
TGTGCCAGCAGCCAAGGGGCAGGGCCCCGGAACTATGGCTACACCTTC
>TRBD2|TRBJ2-1|.|TRBV7-3
CASALAVDYNEQFF
TGTGCCAGCGCACTAGCGGTAGATTACAATGAGCAGTTCTTC
>TRBD1|TRBJ1-1|once|TRBV5-5
CASSSPRGLNTEAFF
TGTGCCAGCAGCTCCCCCAGGGGGCTGAACACTGAAGCTTTCTTT
>TRBD2|TRBJ2-1|.|TRBV15
CATSRVSGGYNEQFF
TGTGCCACCAGCAGAGTTAGCGGGGGGTACAATGAGCAGTTCTTC
>.|TRBJ1-5|.|TRBV28
CASITPRSNQPQHF
TGTGCCAGCATCACACCGAGGAGCAATCAGCCCCAGCATTTT
>TRBD1|TRBJ2-2|.|TRBV9
CASSSRQGGTGELFF
TGTGCCAGCAGCTCAAGACAGGGTGGAACCGGGGAGCTGTTTTTT
>.|TRBJ1-6|.|TRBV3-1/TRBV3-2
CASTIDSSYNSPLHF
TGTGCCAGCACCATTGACTCTAGCTATAATTCACCCCTCCACTTT
>TRBD1|TRBJ1-5|.|TRBV4-1
CASSQDQRGLYQPQHF
TGCGCCAGCAGCCAAGATCAAAGGGGGCTTTATCAGCCCCAGCATTTT
>.|TRBJ1-2|once|TRBV24-1
CATSDPRKGQLRGGYTF
TGTGCCACCAGTGATCCGAGAAAAGGACAGCTCCGCGGGGGCTACACCTTC
>TRBD1|TRBJ2-2|.|TRBV5-4
CASSGTGGTTGELFF
TGTGCCAGCAGCGGGACAGGGGGAACCACCGGGGAGCTGTTTTTT
>.|TRBJ1-1|.|TRBV2
CASSEMGATEAFF
TGTGCCAGCAGTGAAATGGGGGCCACTGAAGCTTTCTTT
>TRBD1|TRBJ1-4|few|TRBV28
CASSSPGQLNEKLFF
TGTGCCAGCAGTTCCCCGGGACAGTTAAATGAAAAACTGTTTTTT
>TRBD1|TRBJ1-2|.|TRBV7-2
CASSLTGSNYGYTF
TGTGCCAGCAGCTTGACAGGGAGTAACTATGGCTACACCTTC
>.|TRBJ1-2|.|TRBV4-1
CASSQDLGNYGYTF
TGCGCCAGCAGCCAAGATTTGGGCAACTATGGCTACACCTTC
>.|TRBJ1-5|few|TRBV11-2
CASSLAGWQPQHF
TGTGCCAGCAGCTTAGCAGGGTGGCAGCCCCAGCATTTT
>TRBD2|TRBJ2-3|.|TRBV5-1
CASSPEGREGDTQYF
TGCGCCAGCAGTCCGGAGGGGAGGGAGGGAGATACGCAGTATTTT
>TRBD1|TRBJ1-1|.|TRBV7-2
CASSLHTGGVTEAFF
TGTGCCAGCAGCTTGCATACAGGGGGCGTGACTGAAGCTTTCTTT
>.|TRBJ1-1|.|TRBV5-1
CASSQDSPATEAFF
TGCGCCAGCAGCCAAGACAGTCCGGCCACTGAAGCTTTCTTT
>.|TRBJ2-7|.|TRBV10-3
CAISDPPYEQYF
TGTGCCATCAGTGATCCTCCCTACGAGCAGTACTTC
>.|TRBJ1-5|once|TRBV28
CASRTRVSGNQPQHF
TGTGCCAGCAGAACGAGGGTATCGGGCAATCAGCCCCAGCATTTT
>.|TRBJ1-3|.|TRBV9
CASSVEGVSGNTIYF
TGTGCCAGCAGCGTAGAGGGAGTCTCTGGAAACACCATATATTTT
>.|TRBJ2-1|.|TRBV5-4
CASSLDRNEQFF
TGTGCCAGCAGCTTGGACAGAAATGAGCAGTTCTTC
>TRBD2|TRBJ2-5|.|TRBV7-8
CASSLALAGGRETQYF
TGTGCCAGCAGCTTAGCGCTAGCGGGGGGGCGGGAGACCCAGTACTTC
>.|TRBJ2-2|once|TRBV7-8
CASSLEGRAGELFF
TGTGCCAGCAGCTTAGAGGGGCGCGCCGGGGAGCTGTTTTTT
>.|TRBJ1-5|.|TRBV5-1
CASSLAGVNQPQHF
TGCGCCAGCAGCTTGGCCGGGGTTAATCAGCCCCAGCATTTT
>.|TRBJ2-2|.|TRBV19
CASTRQDNTGELFF
TGTGCCAGTACCCGACAGGACAACACCGGGGAGCTGTTTTTT
>.|TRBJ2-7|.|TRBV18
CASSPRQVVDEQYF
TGTGCCAGCTCACCCCGACAGGTGGTCGACGAGCAGTACTTC
>.|TRBJ1-1|.|TRBV11-3
CASSLDHDREAFF
TGTGCCAGCAGCTTAGATCATGACAGAGAAGCTTTCTTT
>.|TRBJ1-1|.|TRBV28
CASSLTQGLMNTEAFF
TGTGCCAGCAGTTTAACGCAGGGCCTAATGAACACTGAAGCTTTCTTT
>TRBD1|TRBJ2-5|.|TRBV28
CASSSPRGSETQYF
TGTGCCAGCAGTTCCCCCAGGGGGTCAGAGACCCAGTACTTC
>TRBD2|TRBJ2-3|.|TRBV11-3
CASSLAERESFSSTDTQYF
TGTGCCAGCAGCTTAGCTGAGCGGGAGTCCTTCTCTAGCACAGATACGCAGTATTTT
>.|TRBJ1-3|.|TRBV7-4
CASSGPPGANSGNTIYF
TGTGCCAGCAGCGGCCCCCCAGGGGCCAACTCTGGAAACACCATATATTTT
>TRBD2|TRBJ2-1|.|TRBV5-1
CASSLLLAGTYNEQFF
TGCGCCAGCAGCTTGTTACTAGCGGGTACTTACAATGAGCAGTTCTTC
>.|TRBJ2-5|.|TRBV7-3
CASSLTAGGETQYF
TGTGCCAGCAGCTTAACGGCGGGTGGGGAGACCCAGTACTTC
>.|TRBJ2-7|once|TRBV18
CASSPHPRSLSEQYF
TGTGCCAGCTCACCACATCCCCGGTCTCTTTCCGAGCAGTACTTC
>TRBD1|TRBJ1-2|once|TRBV27
CASSSRGQGPNGYTF
TGTGCCAGCAGTTCCCGAGGACAGGGTCCTAATGGCTACACCTTC